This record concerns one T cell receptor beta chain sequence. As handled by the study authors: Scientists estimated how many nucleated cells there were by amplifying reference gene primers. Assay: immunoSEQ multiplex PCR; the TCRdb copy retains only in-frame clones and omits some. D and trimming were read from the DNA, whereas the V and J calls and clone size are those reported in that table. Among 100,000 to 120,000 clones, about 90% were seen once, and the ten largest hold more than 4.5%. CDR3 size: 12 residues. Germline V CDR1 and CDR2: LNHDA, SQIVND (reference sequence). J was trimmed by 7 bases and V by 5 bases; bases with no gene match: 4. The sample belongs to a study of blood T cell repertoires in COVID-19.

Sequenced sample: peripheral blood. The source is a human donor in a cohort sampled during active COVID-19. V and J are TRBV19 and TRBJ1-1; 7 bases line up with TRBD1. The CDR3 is CASSPRQGEAFF. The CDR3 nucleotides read TGTGCCAGTAGTCCAAGACAGGGTGAAGCTTTCTTT.